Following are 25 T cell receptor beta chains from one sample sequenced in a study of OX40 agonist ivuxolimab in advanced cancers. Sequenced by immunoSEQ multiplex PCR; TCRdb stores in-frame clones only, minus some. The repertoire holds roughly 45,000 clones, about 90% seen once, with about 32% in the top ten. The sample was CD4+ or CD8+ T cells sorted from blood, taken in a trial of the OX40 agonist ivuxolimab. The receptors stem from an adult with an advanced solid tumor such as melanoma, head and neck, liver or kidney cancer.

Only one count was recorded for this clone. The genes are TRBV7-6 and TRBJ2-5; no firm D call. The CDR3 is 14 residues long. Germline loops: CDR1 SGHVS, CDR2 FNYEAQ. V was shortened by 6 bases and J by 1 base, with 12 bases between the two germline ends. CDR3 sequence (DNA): TGTGCCAGCAGGGTTCAGCCCAGCCAAGAGACCCAGTACTTC. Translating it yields CASRVQPSQETQYF. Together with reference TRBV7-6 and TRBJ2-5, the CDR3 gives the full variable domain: GAGVSQSPRYKVTKRGQDVALRCDPISGHVSLYWYRQALGQGPEFLTYFNYEAQQDKSGLPNDRFSAERPEGSISTLTIQRTEQRDSAMYRCASRVQPSQETQYFGPGTRLLVL.

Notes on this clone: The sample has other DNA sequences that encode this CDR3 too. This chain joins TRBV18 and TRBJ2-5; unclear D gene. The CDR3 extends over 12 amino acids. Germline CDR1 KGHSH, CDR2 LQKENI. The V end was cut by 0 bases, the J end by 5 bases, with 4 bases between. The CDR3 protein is CASSPPGETQYF. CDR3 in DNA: TGTGCCAGCTCACCACCTGGGGAGACCCAGTACTTC.

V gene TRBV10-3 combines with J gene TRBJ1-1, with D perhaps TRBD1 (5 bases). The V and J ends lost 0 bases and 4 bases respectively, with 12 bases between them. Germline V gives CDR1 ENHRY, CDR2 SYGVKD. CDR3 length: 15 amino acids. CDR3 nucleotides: TGTGCCATCAGTGAGTCGGTGGGGGTTCGCACTGAAGCTTTCTTT. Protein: CAISESVGVRTEAFF.

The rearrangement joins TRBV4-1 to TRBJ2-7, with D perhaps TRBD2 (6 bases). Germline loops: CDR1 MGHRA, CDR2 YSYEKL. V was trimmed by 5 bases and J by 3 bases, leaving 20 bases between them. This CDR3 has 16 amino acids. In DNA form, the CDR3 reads TGCGCCAGCAGCTCGGTCGGACTTAGCGGAGTCTACGAGCAGTACTTC. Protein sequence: CASSSVGLSGVYEQYF.

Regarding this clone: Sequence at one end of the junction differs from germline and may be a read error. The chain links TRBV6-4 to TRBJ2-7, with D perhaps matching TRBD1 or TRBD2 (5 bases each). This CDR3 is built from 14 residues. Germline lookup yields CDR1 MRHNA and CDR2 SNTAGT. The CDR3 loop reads CASSPNQVRGTPFF. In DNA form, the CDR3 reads TGTGCCAGCAGTCCTAACCAAGTTAGAGGGACCCCCTTCTTC.

CDR3 sequence reads: CAISESTVLDSEQYF. CDR3 bases: TGTGCCATCAGTGAGTCGACTGTGCTAGACAGCGAGCAGTACTTC. The chain recombines TRBV10-3 with TRBJ2-5, with D possibly matching TRBD1 (5 bases). TRBJ2-7 matches the DNA end more closely, so the J call is doubtful. CDR3 length equals 15 residues. Germline CDR1 and CDR2: ENHRY and SYGVKD.

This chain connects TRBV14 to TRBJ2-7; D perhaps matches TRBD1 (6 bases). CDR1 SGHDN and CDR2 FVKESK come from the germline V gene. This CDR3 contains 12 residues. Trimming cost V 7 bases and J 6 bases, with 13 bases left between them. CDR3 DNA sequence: TGTGCCAGCAACGACAGGTGGGGCGAGCAGTACTTC. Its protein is CASNDRWGEQYF.

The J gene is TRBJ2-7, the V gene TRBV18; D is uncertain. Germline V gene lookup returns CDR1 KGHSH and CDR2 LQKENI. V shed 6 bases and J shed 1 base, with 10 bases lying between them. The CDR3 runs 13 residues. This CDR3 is CASSFRRSYEQYF. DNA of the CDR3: TGTGCCAGCTCGTTCCGTCGATCCTACGAGCAGTACTTC.

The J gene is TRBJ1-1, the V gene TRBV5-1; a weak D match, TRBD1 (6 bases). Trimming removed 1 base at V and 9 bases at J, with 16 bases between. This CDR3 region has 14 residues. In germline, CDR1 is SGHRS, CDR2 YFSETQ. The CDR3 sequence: CASSLTHRDPKAFF. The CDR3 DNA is TGCGCCAGCAGCTTGACCCACAGGGATCCCAAAGCTTTCTTT.

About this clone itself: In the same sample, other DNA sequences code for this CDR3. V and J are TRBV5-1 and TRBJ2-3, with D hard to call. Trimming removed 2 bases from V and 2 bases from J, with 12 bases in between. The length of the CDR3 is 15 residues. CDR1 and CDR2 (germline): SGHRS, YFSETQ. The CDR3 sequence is CASSLIDGSTDTQYF. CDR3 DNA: TGCGCCAGCAGCTTAATTGACGGATCCACAGATACGCAGTATTTT.

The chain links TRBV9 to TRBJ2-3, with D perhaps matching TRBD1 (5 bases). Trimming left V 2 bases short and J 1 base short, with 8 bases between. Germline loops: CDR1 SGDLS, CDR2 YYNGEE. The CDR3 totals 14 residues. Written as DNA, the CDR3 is TGTGCCAGCAGCGTTACACAGGGCACAGATACGCAGTATTTT. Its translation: CASSVTQGTDTQYF.

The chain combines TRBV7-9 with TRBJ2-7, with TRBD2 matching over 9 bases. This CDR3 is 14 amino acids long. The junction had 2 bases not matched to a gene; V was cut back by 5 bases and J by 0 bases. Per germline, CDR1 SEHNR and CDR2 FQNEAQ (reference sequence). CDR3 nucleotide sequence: TGTGCCAGCAGCCCGACTAGCGGCTCCTACGAGCAGTACTTC. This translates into CASSPTSGSYEQYF.

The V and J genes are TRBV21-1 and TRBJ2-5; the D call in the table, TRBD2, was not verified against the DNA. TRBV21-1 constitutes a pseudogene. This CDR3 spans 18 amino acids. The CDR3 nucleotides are TGTGCCAGCAGCAGGATTAGCGGGAGGGCCGGAGTCCAAGAGACCCAGTACTTC. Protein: CASSRISGRAGVQETQYF.

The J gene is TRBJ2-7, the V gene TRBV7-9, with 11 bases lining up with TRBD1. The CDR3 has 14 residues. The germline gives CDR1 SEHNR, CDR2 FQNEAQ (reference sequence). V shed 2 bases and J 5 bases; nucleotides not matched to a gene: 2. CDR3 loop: CASSLKGQGDEQYF. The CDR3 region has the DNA TGTGCCAGCAGCTTAAAGGGACAGGGGGACGAGCAGTACTTC.

CDR3 sequence reads: CASSLWGSGRGAYEQYF. CDR3 in DNA: TGTGCCAGCAGCTTATGGGGTAGCGGGAGGGGAGCCTACGAGCAGTACTTC. The rearrangement uses TRBV13 and TRBJ2-7; 11 bases align to TRBD2. Trimming took 2 bases from V and 2 from J; bases not matched to a gene: 8. Germline-derived CDR1 and CDR2 are PRHDT and FYEKMQ (reference sequence). This CDR3 is 17 amino acids long.

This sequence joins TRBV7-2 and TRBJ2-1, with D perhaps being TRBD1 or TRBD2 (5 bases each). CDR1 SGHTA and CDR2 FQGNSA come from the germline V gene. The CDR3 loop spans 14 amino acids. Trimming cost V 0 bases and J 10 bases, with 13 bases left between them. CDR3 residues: CASSLAERGREQFF. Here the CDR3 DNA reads TGTGCCAGCAGCTTAGCAGAACGGGGACGAGAGCAGTTCTTC.

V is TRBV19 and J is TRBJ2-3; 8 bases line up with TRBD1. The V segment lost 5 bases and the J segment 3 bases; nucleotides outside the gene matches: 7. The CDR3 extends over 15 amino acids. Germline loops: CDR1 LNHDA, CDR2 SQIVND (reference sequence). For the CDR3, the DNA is TGTGCCAGTAGTGTGGACAGGGTGCGGACAGATACGCAGTATTTT. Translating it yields CASSVDRVRTDTQYF.

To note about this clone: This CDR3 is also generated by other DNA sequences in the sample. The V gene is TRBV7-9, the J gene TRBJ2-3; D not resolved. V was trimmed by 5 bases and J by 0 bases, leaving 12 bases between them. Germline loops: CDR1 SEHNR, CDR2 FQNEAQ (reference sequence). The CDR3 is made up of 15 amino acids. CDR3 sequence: CASSLWTGSTDTQYF. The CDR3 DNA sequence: TGTGCCAGCAGCCTCTGGACGGGCAGCACAGATACGCAGTATTTT. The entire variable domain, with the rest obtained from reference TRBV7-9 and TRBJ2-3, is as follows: DTGVSQNPRHKITKRGQNVTFRCDPISEHNRLYWYRQTLGQGPEFLTYFQNEAQLEKSRLLSDRFSAERPKGSFSTLEIQRTEQGDSAMYLCASSLWTGSTDTQYFGPGTRLTVL.

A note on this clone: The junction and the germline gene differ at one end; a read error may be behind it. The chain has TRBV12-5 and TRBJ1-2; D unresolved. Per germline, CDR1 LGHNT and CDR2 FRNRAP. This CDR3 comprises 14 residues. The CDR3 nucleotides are TGTGCTAGTGGTTTGGTACCAACTAACTATGGCTGCACCTTC. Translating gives CASGLVPTNYGCTF.

Written as DNA, the CDR3 is TGTGCCAGCAGCTCGAGGACAGCCAAGTCCTACAATGAGCAGTTCTTC. Protein: CASSSRTAKSYNEQFF. The rearrangement links TRBV5-6 to TRBJ2-1, with a weak D call TRBD1 (6 bases). Trimming shortened V by 3 bases and J by 1 base, and 14 bases separated the two germline ends. Looked up from germline, CDR1 is SGHDT and CDR2 is YYEEEE. The CDR3 extends over 16 amino acids.

The CDR3 spells CASSKLRDRGGEQYF. DNA of the CDR3: TGTGCCAGCAGTAAACTCCGGGACAGGGGAGGCGAGCAGTACTTC. This rearrangement joins TRBV6-5 to TRBJ2-7; 10 bases match TRBD1. Germline CDR1 and CDR2: MNHEY and SVGAGI. CDR3 length: 15 residues. The V gene end was trimmed by 5 bases and the J gene end by 6 bases; junction bases not matched to a gene: 10.

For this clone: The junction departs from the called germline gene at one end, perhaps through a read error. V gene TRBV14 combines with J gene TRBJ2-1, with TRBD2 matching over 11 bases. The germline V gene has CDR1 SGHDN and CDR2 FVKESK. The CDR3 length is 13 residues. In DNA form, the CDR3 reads TGTGCCAGCCGACTAGCGGGGTCCAATCGAAGGATCTTC. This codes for CASRLAGSNRRIF.

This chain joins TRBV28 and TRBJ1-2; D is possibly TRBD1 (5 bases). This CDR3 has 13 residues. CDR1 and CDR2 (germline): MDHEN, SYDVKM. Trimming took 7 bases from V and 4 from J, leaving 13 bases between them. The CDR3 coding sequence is TGTGCCAGCAATTATGGGGGTAGCTATGGCTACACCTTC. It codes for CASNYGGSYGYTF.

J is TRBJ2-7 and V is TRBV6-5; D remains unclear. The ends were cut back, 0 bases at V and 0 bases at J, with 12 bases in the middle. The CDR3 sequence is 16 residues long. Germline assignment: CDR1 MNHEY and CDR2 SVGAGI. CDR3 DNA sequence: TGTGCCAGCAGTTACTCGGTCCCACGGAGCTCCTACGAGCAGTACTTC. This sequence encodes CASSYSVPRSSYEQYF.

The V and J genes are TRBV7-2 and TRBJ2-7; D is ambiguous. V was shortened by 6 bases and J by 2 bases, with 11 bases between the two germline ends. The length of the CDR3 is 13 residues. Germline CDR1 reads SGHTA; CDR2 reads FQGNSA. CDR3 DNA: TGTGCCAGCAGTCCGGGCCTGACCTACGAGCAGTACTTC. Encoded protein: CASSPGLTYEQYF.